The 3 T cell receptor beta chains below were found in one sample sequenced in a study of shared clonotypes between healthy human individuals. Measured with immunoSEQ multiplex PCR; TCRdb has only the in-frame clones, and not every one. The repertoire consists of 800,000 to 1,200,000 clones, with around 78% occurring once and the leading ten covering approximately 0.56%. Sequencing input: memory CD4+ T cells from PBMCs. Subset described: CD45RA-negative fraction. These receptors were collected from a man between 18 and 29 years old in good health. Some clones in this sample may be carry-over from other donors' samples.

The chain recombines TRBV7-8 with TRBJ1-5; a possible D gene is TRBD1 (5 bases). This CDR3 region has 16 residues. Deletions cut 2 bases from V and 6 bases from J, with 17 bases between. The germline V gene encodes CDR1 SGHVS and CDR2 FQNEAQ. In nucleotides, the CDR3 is TGTGCCAGCAGCTTAAAGGGGCAGGGAGGCTCTCAGCCCCAGCATTTT. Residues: CASSLKGQGGSQPQHF.

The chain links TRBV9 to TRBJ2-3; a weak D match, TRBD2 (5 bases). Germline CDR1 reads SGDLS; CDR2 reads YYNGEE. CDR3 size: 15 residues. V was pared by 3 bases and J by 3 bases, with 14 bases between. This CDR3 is CASSEDLRGTDTQYF. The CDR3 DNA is TGTGCCAGCAGCGAGGACTTGCGAGGAACAGATACGCAGTATTTT.

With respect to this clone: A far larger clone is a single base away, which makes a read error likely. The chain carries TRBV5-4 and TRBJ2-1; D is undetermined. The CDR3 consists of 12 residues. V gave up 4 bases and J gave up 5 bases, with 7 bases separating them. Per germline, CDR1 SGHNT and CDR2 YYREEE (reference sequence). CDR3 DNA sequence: TGTGCCAGCAGCCCGTGGAACAATGAGCAGTTCTTC. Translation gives CASSPWNNEQFF. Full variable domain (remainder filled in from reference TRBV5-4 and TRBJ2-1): ETGVTQSPTHLIKTRGQQVTLRCSSQSGHNTVSWYQQALGQGPQFIFQYYREEENGRGNFPPRFSGLQFPNYSSELNVNALELDDSALYLCASSPWNNEQFFGPGTRLTVL.